A single sample gave rise to the 10 T cell receptor beta chains below, sequenced in a study of blood T cell repertoires in COVID-19. TCRdb's table, derived via immunoSEQ multiplex PCR, lists solely in-frame clones and lacks some. This table holds around 440,000 clones, about nine tenths found once. Sequencing was performed on peripheral blood. The receptors were sampled from a woman between 45 and 65 years old with COVID-19, enrolled during active disease.

The chain carries TRBV12-3 or TRBV12-4 and TRBJ1-1; 11 bases match TRBD1. The V and J ends lost 5 bases and 11 bases, in that order; junction bases with no gene match: 7. The CDR3 contains 13 residues. The CDR3 nucleotides are TGTGCCAGCAGTCGAACCGGGACAGGGGGTGCTTTCTTT. Translated: CASSRTGTGGAFF.

As regards this clone: The same CDR3 can be traced to other DNA sequences in this sample. This chain links TRBV18 with TRBJ1-2; TRBD1 agrees at 9 bases. CDR3 length: 13 amino acids. Looked up from germline, CDR1 is KGHSH and CDR2 is LQKENI. With V trimmed by 3 bases and J by 8 bases, 4 bases remained unmatched. Here the CDR3 DNA reads TGTGCCAGCTCACCGGGGACAGGGCACGGCTACACCTTC. It is translated as CASSPGTGHGYTF.

The chain recombines TRBV27 with TRBJ1-4; D not resolved. With 1 base removed from V and 7 bases from J, the gap between germline ends came to 7 bases. The CDR3 contains 13 residues. Germline V CDR1 and CDR2: MNHEY, SMNVEV (reference sequence). The CDR3: CASSLYYREKLFF. In DNA, the CDR3 is TGTGCCAGCAGTTTATACTATCGTGAAAAACTGTTTTTT.

Concerning this clone itself: The identical CDR3 is also encoded by other nucleotide sequences in the sample. The chain is built from TRBV4-1 and TRBJ1-1, with a weak D call TRBD1 (5 bases). The CDR3 runs to 13 residues. V lost 0 bases and J 5 bases, leaving 7 bases between the germline ends. The germline gives CDR1 MGHRA, CDR2 YSYEKL. CDR3 nucleotide sequence: TGCGCCAGCAGCCAAGAACGGGGGACTGAAGCTTTCTTT. Protein sequence: CASSQERGTEAFF.

In this sample, this clone turned up once. The gene calls are TRBV11-2 and TRBJ1-2; TRBD1 agrees at 7 bases. This CDR3 spans 14 amino acids. CDR1 SGHAT and CDR2 FQNNGV come from the germline V gene. The trim removed 5 bases at V and 7 bases at J, leaving 10 bases unmatched. Written as DNA, the CDR3 is TGTGCCAGCAGCACCGAAGTAACAGGGGTTGGCTACACCTTC. Encoded protein: CASSTEVTGVGYTF.

V gene TRBV12-3 or TRBV12-4 combines with J gene TRBJ1-1; D not certain. This CDR3 is 13 amino acids long. The ends were cut back, 5 bases at V and 0 bases at J, with 7 bases in the middle. In DNA form, the CDR3 reads TGTGCCAGCAGTCCCACAGTGAACACTGAAGCTTTCTTT. Its translation is CASSPTVNTEAFF.

CDR3 DNA: TGTGCCAGCAGCCAAGGGCTCGAGCAGTACTTC. Residues: CASSQGLEQYF. This sequence joins TRBV3-1 (or the pseudogene TRBV3-2) and TRBJ2-7; D gene uncertain. Germline loops: CDR1 LGHDT, CDR2 YNNKEL (reference sequence). The CDR3 covers 11 residues. Trimming took off 1 base at V and 6 bases at J, with 4 bases between the two ends.

The rearrangement joins TRBV5-1 to TRBJ2-1; 15 nucleotides match TRBD2. The CDR3 totals 18 residues. Germline-derived CDR1 and CDR2 are SGHRS and YFSETQ. Trimming cost V 2 bases and J 7 bases; bases outside gene matches: 10. The CDR3 DNA is TGCGCCAGCAGCTTCCTGTGGGCGGGACTAGCGGGGGGAAATGAGCAGTTCTTC. Translation: CASSFLWAGLAGGNEQFF.

The gene calls are TRBV2 and TRBJ2-7; weak D call: TRBD1 (5 bases). Per germline, CDR1 SNHLY and CDR2 FYNNEI. CDR3 length equals 13 residues. V lost 4 bases and J 7 bases, leaving 14 bases between the germline ends. CDR3 DNA sequence: TGTGCCAGCAGTGTCGTCAGGGTAGGGGAGCAGTACTTC. Translated: CASSVVRVGEQYF.

The chain combines TRBV5-1 with TRBJ1-2; 9 nucleotides agree with TRBD1. The ends lost 1 base at V and 7 bases at J; junction bases unmatched: 8. Looked up from germline, CDR1 is SGHRS and CDR2 is YFSETQ. CDR3 length equals 15 residues. This CDR3 is CASSLYPGQGSGYTF. The CDR3 nucleotides read TGCGCCAGCAGCTTGTACCCGGGACAGGGAAGTGGCTACACCTTC.